The 23 T cell receptor beta chains given below trace back to one sample, sequenced in a study of spatial heterogeneity in lung cancer. Study results and caveats: Intratumoral expanded alpha and beta TCR counts were found to track tumor mutation counts.

Their antigens are not known. TCRdb reanalysed the 5' RACE reads using MiXCR and keeps one entry per CDR3 protein. The data show 20,000 to 25,000 distinct CDR3 sequences, 2.5% to 3% seen once. The time point here: sample taken at primary tumor resection. The sample consisted of lung tumor tissue, taken at surgery. The receptors shown here come from a male donor with early-stage non-small cell lung cancer.

This clonotype was recorded many times. The V gene is TRBV6-1, the J gene TRBJ2-3; 8 nucleotides align to TRBD2. The germline gives CDR1 MNHNS, CDR2 SASEGT. Losses at the gene ends were 6 bases for V and 3 bases for J; bases not matched to a gene: 5. This CDR3 contains 14 residues. The DNA of the CDR3 is TGTGCCAGCAGGAGCGGGAGCTTTACAGATACGCAGTATTTT. This gives the protein CASRSGSFTDTQYF.

The sample holds many counts of this clonotype. This chain uses TRBV27 with TRBJ2-7; D remains unclear. V lost 5 bases to trimming and J lost 2 bases, with 13 bases between them. The CDR3 length is 14 residues. Per germline, CDR1 MNHEY and CDR2 SMNVEV (reference sequence). The CDR3 DNA is TGTGCCAGCAGTGCGCGCTGGGGAACCTACGAGCAGTACTTC. It specifies CASSARWGTYEQYF.

This clonotype showed up many times. The J gene is TRBJ1-6, the V gene TRBV7-9, with unresolved D. V was cut by 5 bases and J by 12 bases, with 14 bases left in between. Per germline, CDR1 SEHNR and CDR2 FQNEAQ (reference sequence). The CDR3 has 13 amino acids. The DNA for the CDR3 is TGTGCCAGCAGCCCGACGGGTGCCGTACCCCTCCACTTT. Protein product: CASSPTGAVPLHF.

This clonotype was detected ten times or more. V and J are TRBV7-2 and TRBJ2-1; D is possibly TRBD2 (5 bases). V gave up 5 bases and J gave up 7 bases, with 12 bases separating them. The germline gives CDR1 SGHTA, CDR2 FQGNSA. There are 13 residues in the CDR3. This CDR3 reads CASSALAGNEQFF. CDR3 DNA: TGTGCCAGCAGCGCCCTGGCGGGTAATGAGCAGTTCTTC.

This clonotype was recorded at least ten times. This chain connects TRBV20-1 to TRBJ2-1; a possible D gene is TRBD2 (5 bases). In germline, CDR1 is DFQATT, CDR2 SNEGSKA (reference sequence). The CDR3 has 16 residues. Trimming took 5 bases from V and 0 from J, leaving 17 bases between them. The CDR3 protein is CSAYGGLLSSYNEQFF. The CDR3 DNA sequence: TGCAGTGCTTACGGCGGGCTCTTAAGCTCCTACAATGAGCAGTTCTTC.

There are many counts of this clonotype. The chain is built from TRBV7-6 and TRBJ2-3; D uncertain. CDR3 length: 14 amino acids. CDR1 is SGHVS, CDR2 FNYEAQ, per germline. Trimming removed 5 bases at V and 4 bases at J, with 13 bases between. The CDR3 DNA reads as TGTGCCAGCAGCCTCTCTTGGGCTGCAGATACGCAGTATTTT. Translation gives CASSLSWAADTQYF. The whole variable domain, filled in from reference TRBV7-6 and TRBJ2-3, reads GAGVSQSPRYKVTKRGQDVALRCDPISGHVSLYWYRQALGQGPEFLTYFNYEAQQDKSGLPNDRFSAERPEGSISTLTIQRTEQRDSAMYRCASSLSWAADTQYFGPGTRLTVL.

This clonotype was seen many times. The chain carries TRBV5-1 and TRBJ1-2; unclear D gene. CDR1 is SGHRS and CDR2 is YFSETQ in the germline V gene. CDR3 length equals 12 residues. V lost 0 bases to trimming and J lost 4 bases, with 4 bases between them. CDR3: CASSLDSYGYTF. CDR3 DNA sequence: TGCGCCAGCAGCTTGGATTCCTATGGCTACACCTTC.

This clonotype was found many times. J is TRBJ2-7 and V is TRBV4-3; the D gene is possibly TRBD1 (5 bases). The CDR3 length is 18 residues. CDR1 is LGHNA and CDR2 is YSLEER in the germline V gene. The V gene lost 0 bases and the J gene lost 0 bases, with 18 bases spanning the gap. This CDR3 is CASSQDLVWGTDSYEQYF. The DNA of the CDR3 is TGCGCCAGCAGCCAAGATCTGGTGTGGGGCACAGACTCCTACGAGCAGTACTTC.

The table lists this clonotype with many counts. The J gene is TRBJ1-4, the V gene TRBV18; D remains unclear. The ends were cut back, 3 bases at V and 5 bases at J, with 13 bases in the middle. The CDR3 runs to 15 residues. Per germline, CDR1 KGHSH and CDR2 LQKENI. CDR3 DNA: TGTGCCAGCTCACCCGAGGGAAGGGAGAATGAAAAACTGTTTTTT. Translation: CASSPEGRENEKLFF.

This clonotype was seen repeatedly, ten times or more. The chain combines TRBV5-4 with TRBJ2-2, with TRBD2 matching over 10 bases. In germline, CDR1 is SGHNT, CDR2 YYREEE (reference sequence). V lost 4 bases, J lost 6 bases, and 9 bases stayed unmatched. This CDR3 contains 16 residues. The CDR3 reads CASSTSSGSSAGELFF. The CDR3 DNA reads as TGTGCCAGCAGCACCTCTAGCGGGAGTTCGGCCGGGGAGCTGTTTTTT.

This clonotype has ten or more counts. This rearrangement joins TRBV29-1 to TRBJ1-2, with D perhaps matching TRBD1 (5 bases). V shed 4 bases and J shed 5 bases, with 14 bases lying between them. This CDR3 has 13 amino acids. The V gene's germline CDR1 is SQVTM and CDR2 ANQGSEA. This CDR3 reads CSVGLQEKYGYTF. The CDR3 region has the DNA TGCAGCGTTGGACTACAGGAAAAATATGGCTACACCTTC.

This clonotype came up many times. The V call is TRBV5-4, the J call TRBJ2-3; D possibly corresponds to TRBD1 (6 bases). The CDR3 contains 16 residues. V lost 2 bases, J lost 0 bases, and 13 bases lay in between. The germline V gene encodes CDR1 SGHNT and CDR2 YYREEE (reference sequence). This CDR3 is CASSFQTGRSTDTQYF. CDR3 nucleotides: TGTGCCAGCAGCTTCCAAACAGGGAGAAGCACAGATACGCAGTATTTT. The full variable domain, in which reference TRBV5-4 and TRBJ2-3 provide the parts outside the CDR3, is ETGVTQSPTHLIKTRGQQVTLRCSSQSGHNTVSWYQQALGQGPQFIFQYYREEENGRGNFPPRFSGLQFPNYSSELNVNALELDDSALYLCASSFQTGRSTDTQYFGPGTRLTVL.

This clonotype was detected ten times or more. This chain uses TRBV9 with TRBJ2-2; 16 bases are shared with TRBD2. The CDR3 is made up of 17 amino acids. Germline V gives CDR1 SGDLS, CDR2 YYNGEE. Trimming removed 4 bases from V and 4 bases from J; junction bases left unmatched: 4. CDR3 sequence: CASSPGLAGGSTGELFF. In DNA, the CDR3 is TGTGCCAGCAGCCCGGGACTAGCGGGAGGGAGCACCGGGGAGCTGTTTTTT.

This clonotype occurred many times. This chain uses TRBV20-1 with TRBJ1-2; possible D gene TRBD1, 6 bases. The length of the CDR3 is 14 residues. Germline V gives CDR1 DFQATT, CDR2 SNEGSKA (reference sequence). V lost 4 bases, J lost 14 bases, and 26 bases lay in between. Written as DNA, the CDR3 is TGCAGTGCTATTAAACCTGGAGTTGGGGGGCCTACAACCTTC. Its translation is CSAIKPGVGGPTTF.

This clonotype appeared many times. The J gene is TRBJ2-5, the V gene TRBV20-1; D gene unclear. This CDR3 comprises 14 residues. CDR1 and CDR2 from the germline V gene are DFQATT and SNEGSKA (reference sequence). Trimming took 3 bases from V and 5 from J, leaving 16 bases between them. The CDR3 here is CSASRIRSQETQYF. Written as DNA, the CDR3 is TGCAGTGCTAGCCGGATCCGTTCTCAGGAGACCCAGTACTTC.

Many counts were recorded for this clonotype. This chain joins TRBV5-1 and TRBJ2-3, with 9 bases matching TRBD2. This CDR3 has 15 residues. The trim removed 4 bases at V and 4 bases at J, leaving 7 bases unmatched. The germline CDR1 and CDR2 sequences are SGHRS and YFSETQ. CDR3: CASSPGTSSSDTQYF. The CDR3 region has the DNA TGCGCCAGCAGCCCCGGGACTAGCTCATCAGATACGCAGTATTTT.

This chain uses TRBV6-6 with TRBJ1-6, with 8 bases matching TRBD1. The CDR3 runs to 13 residues. Germline CDR1 reads MNHNY; CDR2 reads SVGAGI (reference sequence). With 5 bases clipped from V and 10 bases from J, the junction kept 4 bases outside the gene matches. CDR3 nucleotide sequence: TGTGCCAGCAGTGACAGGGGACAGTCACCCCTCCACTTT. It codes for CASSDRGQSPLHF.

The table lists this clonotype with many counts. V usage is TRBV5-1 and J usage is TRBJ2-1; TRBD2 agrees at 7 bases. CDR1 is SGHRS, CDR2 YFSETQ, per germline. Trimming cost V 2 bases and J 1 base; bases outside gene matches: 3. This CDR3 region has 15 residues. In nucleotides, the CDR3 is TGCGCCAGCAGCTTCCCGGGACTATCCTACAATGAGCAGTTCTTC. This codes for CASSFPGLSYNEQFF.

This clonotype counts as medium-sized (0.01 to 0.1%). The rearrangement joins TRBV5-1 to TRBJ1-4; unclear D gene. V lost 5 bases to trimming and J lost 7 bases, with 18 bases between them. This CDR3 is 15 amino acids long. Germline loops: CDR1 SGHRS, CDR2 YFSETQ. The CDR3 spells CASSPDPSTGEKLFF. CDR3 coding DNA: TGCGCCAGCAGTCCGGACCCCAGCACGGGTGAAAAACTGTTTTTT. The variable domain in full, completed from reference TRBV5-1 and TRBJ1-4, reads KAGVTQTPRYLIKTRGQQVTLSCSPISGHRSVSWYQQTPGQGLQFLFEYFSETQRNKGNFPGRFSGRQFSNSRSEMNVSTLELGDSALYLCASSPDPSTGEKLFFGSGTQLSVL.

At least ten counts were recorded for this clonotype. One end of the junction does not line up with germline, which may come from a read error. The J gene is TRBJ2-5, the V gene TRBV18; D ambiguous. The CDR3 covers 13 residues. Germline lookup yields CDR1 KGHSH and CDR2 LQKENI. The CDR3 is CASSPQAQETQYF. The CDR3 DNA reads TGTGCCAGCTCCCCACAAGCTCAAGAGACCCAGTACTTC.

This clonotype has a count of ten or more. The chain combines TRBV29-1 with TRBJ2-7; TRBD2 aligns across 7 bases. The V and J ends lost 3 bases and 3 bases, in that order; junction bases with no gene match: 5. The CDR3 runs to 13 residues. CDR1 SQVTM and CDR2 ANQGSEA come from the germline V gene. CDR3 bases: TGCAGCGTTGATGGCGGGGGATTCTACGAGCAGTACTTC. It codes for CSVDGGGFYEQYF.

The table lists this clonotype with many counts. The chain is built from TRBV5-1 and TRBJ2-6, with 8 positions matching TRBD1. The CDR3 length is 18 residues. With 0 bases clipped from V and 0 bases from J, the junction kept 5 bases outside the gene matches. Germline CDR1 is SGHRS and CDR2 is YFSETQ. CDR3 sequence (DNA): TGCGCCAGCAGCTTGGGGACAGGGTGGTACTCTGGGGCCAACGTCCTGACTTTC. Residues: CASSLGTGWYSGANVLTF.

This clonotype is categorized as medium-sized. The chain recombines TRBV6-5 with TRBJ2-3; D remains unclear. V dropped 6 bases and J dropped 2 bases, with 9 bases sitting between them. The germline CDR1 and CDR2 sequences are MNHEY and SVGAGI. The CDR3 has 13 residues. The CDR3 protein is CASSPDVTDTQYF. CDR3 in DNA: TGTGCCAGCAGCCCGGACGTCACAGATACGCAGTATTTT.